The present T cell receptor beta chain was sequenced within a study of T cell responses to AZD1222 COVID-19 vaccine. Study-wide points: The peak T cell response came first, and repertoires were sampled only after it. Baseline seropositivity characterized only 5 or 6 AZD1222 recipients.

This CDR3 is 15 amino acids long. Per germline, CDR1 LNHDA and CDR2 SQIVND (reference sequence). The V and J ends lost 4 bases and 0 bases respectively, with 10 bases between them. In regard to this clone: Antigen: not known.

Assay: immunoSEQ multiplex PCR; the TCRdb copy retains only in-frame clones and omits some. Of approximately 85,000 clones in the sample, approximately 87% were seen once. The sequence derives from an adult in good health. The chain couples TRBV19 to TRBJ1-5; D gene unclear. The sequences come from peripheral blood, collected on day 0 of AZD1222 vaccination. The CDR3 here is CASSKGENSNQPQHF. DNA for the CDR3: TGTGCCAGTAGTAAGGGAGAAAATAGCAATCAGCCCCAGCATTTT.